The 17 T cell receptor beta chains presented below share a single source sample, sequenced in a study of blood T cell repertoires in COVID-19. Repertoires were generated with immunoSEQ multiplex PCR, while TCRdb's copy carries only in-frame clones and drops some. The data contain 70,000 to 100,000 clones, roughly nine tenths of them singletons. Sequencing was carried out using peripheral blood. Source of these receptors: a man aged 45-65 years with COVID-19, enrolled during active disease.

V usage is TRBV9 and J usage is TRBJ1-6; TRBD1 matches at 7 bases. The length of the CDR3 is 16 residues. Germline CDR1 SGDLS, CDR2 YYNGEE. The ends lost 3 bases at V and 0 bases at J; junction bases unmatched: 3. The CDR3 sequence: CASSEGTVSYNSPLHF. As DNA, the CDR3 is TGTGCCAGCAGCGAGGGGACAGTCTCCTATAATTCACCCCTCCACTTT.

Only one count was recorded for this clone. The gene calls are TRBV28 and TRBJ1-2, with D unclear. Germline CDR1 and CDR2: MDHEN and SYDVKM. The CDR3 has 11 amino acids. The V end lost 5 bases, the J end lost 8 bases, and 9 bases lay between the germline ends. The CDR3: CASSPPGGYTF. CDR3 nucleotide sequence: TGTGCCAGCAGTCCTCCCGGGGGCTACACCTTC.

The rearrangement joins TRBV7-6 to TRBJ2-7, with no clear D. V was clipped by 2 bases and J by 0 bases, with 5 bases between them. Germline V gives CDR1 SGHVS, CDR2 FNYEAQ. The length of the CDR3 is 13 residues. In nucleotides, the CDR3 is TGTGCCAGCAGCTTACTCTTCTCCTACGAGCAGTACTTC. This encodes CASSLLFSYEQYF.

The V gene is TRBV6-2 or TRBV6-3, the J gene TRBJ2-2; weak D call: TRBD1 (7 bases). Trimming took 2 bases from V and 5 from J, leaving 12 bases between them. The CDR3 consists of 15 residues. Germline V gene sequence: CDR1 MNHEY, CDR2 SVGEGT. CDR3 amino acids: CASSYGGGITGELFF. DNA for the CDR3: TGTGCCAGCAGTTACGGAGGGGGCATAACCGGGGAGCTGTTTTTT.

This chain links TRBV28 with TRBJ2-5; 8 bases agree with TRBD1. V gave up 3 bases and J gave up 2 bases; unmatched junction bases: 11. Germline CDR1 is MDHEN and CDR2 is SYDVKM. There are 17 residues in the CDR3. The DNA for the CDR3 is TGTGCCAGCAGTTTTAGTCCCTCTCAGGGGGCGCAAGAGACCCAGTACTTC. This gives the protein CASSFSPSQGAQETQYF.

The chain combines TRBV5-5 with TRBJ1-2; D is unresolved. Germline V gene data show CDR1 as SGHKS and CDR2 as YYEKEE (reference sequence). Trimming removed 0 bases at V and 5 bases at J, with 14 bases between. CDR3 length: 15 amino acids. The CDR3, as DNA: TGTGCCAGCAGCTTGGCCTATGTATCGGGATATGGCTACACCTTC. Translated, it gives CASSLAYVSGYGYTF.

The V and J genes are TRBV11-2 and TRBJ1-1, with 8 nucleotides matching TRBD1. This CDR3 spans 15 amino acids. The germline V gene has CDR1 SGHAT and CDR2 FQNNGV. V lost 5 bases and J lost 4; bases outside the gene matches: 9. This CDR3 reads CASSPRQGPGTEAFF. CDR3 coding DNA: TGTGCCAGCAGCCCGCGACAGGGGCCGGGCACTGAAGCTTTCTTT.

CDR3 nucleotide sequence: TGTGCCAGCAGTTTAGCGGCTAGCCGACAAGAGACCCAGTACTTC. Protein sequence: CASSLAASRQETQYF. J is TRBJ2-5 and V is TRBV28, with D maybe TRBD2 (5 bases). Germline V gives CDR1 MDHEN, CDR2 SYDVKM. V was clipped by 2 bases and J by 2 bases, with 12 bases between them. The CDR3 consists of 15 residues.

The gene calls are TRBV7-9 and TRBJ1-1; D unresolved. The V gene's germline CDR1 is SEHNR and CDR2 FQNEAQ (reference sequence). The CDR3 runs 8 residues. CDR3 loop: CLRTEAFF. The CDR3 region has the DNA TGTCTACGGACTGAAGCTTTCTTT. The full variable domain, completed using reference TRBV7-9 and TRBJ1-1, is DTGVSQNPRHKITKRGQNVTFRCDPISEHNRLYWYRQTLGQGPEFLTYFQNEAQLEKSRLLSDRFSAERPKGSFSTLEIQRTEQGDSAMYLCLRTEAFFGQGTRLTVV.

CDR3 nucleotides: TGTGCCAGCAGCTCCCCGGACTCAAATCGGGACACTGAAGCTTTCTTT. Its protein product is CASSSPDSNRDTEAFF. The chain has TRBV11-2 and TRBJ1-1; no firm D call. The germline gives CDR1 SGHAT, CDR2 FQNNGV. The CDR3 extends over 16 amino acids. With 4 bases removed from V and 3 bases from J, the gap between germline ends came to 18 bases.

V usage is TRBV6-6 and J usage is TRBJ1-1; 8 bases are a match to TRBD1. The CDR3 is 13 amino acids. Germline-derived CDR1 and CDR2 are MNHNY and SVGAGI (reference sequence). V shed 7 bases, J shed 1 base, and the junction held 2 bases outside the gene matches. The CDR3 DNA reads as TGTGCCAGCAAAGGACAGGGGAACACTGAAGCTTTCTTT. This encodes CASKGQGNTEAFF.

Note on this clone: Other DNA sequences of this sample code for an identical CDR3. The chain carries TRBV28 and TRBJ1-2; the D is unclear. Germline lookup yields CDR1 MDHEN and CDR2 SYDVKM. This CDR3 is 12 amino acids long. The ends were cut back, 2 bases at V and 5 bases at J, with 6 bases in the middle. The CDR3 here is CASSLGGYGYTF. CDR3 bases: TGTGCCAGCAGTTTAGGAGGGTATGGCTACACCTTC.

The CDR3 spells CASSGHLENSPLHF. DNA of the CDR3: TGTGCCAGCAGCGGACATTTAGAGAACTCACCCCTCCACTTT. The chain links TRBV4-2 to TRBJ1-6, with D possibly being TRBD1 (5 bases). Trimming left V 5 bases short and J 10 bases short, with 15 bases between. CDR1 and CDR2 (germline): LGHNA, YNFKEQ. The CDR3 extends over 14 amino acids.

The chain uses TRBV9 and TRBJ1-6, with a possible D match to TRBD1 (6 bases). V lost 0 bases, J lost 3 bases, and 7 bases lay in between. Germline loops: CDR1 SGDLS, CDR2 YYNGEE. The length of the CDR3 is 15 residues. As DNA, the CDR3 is TGTGCCAGCAGCGTAGCAGGGGACTATAATTCACCCCTCCACTTT. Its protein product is CASSVAGDYNSPLHF.

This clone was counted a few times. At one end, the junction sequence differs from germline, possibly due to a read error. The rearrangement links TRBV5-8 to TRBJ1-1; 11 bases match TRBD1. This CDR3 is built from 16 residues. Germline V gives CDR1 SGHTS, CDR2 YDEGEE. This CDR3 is CASRLERTGGITEAFF. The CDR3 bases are TGTGCCAGCAGATTGGAGCGGACAGGGGGCATTACTGAAGCTTTCTTT.

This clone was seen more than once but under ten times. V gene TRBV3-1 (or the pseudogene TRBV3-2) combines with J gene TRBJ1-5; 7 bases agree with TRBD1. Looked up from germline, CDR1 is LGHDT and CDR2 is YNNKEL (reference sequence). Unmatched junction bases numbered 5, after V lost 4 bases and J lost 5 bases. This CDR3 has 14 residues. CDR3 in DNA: TGTGCCAGCAGCCTAGGGGGCGTTCATCAGCCCCAGCATTTT. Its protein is CASSLGGVHQPQHF.

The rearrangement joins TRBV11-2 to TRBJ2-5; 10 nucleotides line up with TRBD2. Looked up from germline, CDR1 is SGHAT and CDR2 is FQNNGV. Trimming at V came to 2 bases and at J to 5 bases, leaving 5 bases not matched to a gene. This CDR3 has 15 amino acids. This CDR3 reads CASSLTSGAGETQYF. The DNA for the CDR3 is TGTGCCAGCAGCTTAACTAGCGGGGCCGGGGAGACCCAGTACTTC.